This T cell receptor (beta chain) was observed in a study of shared clonotypes between healthy human individuals (dated by TCRdb to 2018 to 2021). General notes on the study: The cohort included three men and two women between 18 and 49 years of age. For each donor, three plates each were used for CD4 naive and CD4 memory, two plates were used for CD8 naive, and one plate was used for CD8 memory. To estimate repertoire size and how much clonotypes are shared between individuals, the study performed deep sequencing of blood TCR repertoires from about 5 healthy adults. To increase sequencing depth and limit assay-specific biases, different laboratories used diverse techniques to prepare libraries and sequence TCR repertoires. Leukapheresis yielded between about 0.94 and 8.9 billion PBMCs per donor. The study at large found these results: The small number of donors limited the genetic and exposure-history diversity represented. Naive subsets generally had larger estimated clonotype richness than memory subsets. Rarefaction of sorted-subset datasets indicated incomplete sequencing despite the large sequencing depth. Only blood was sampled, and tissue TCR repertoires likely differ from those in blood. When several donors were compared, the shared fraction of clonotypes was about 5.4% for naive CD4, about 4% for naive CD8, 2% to 2.5% for memory CD4, and 0.4% for memory CD8. Based on pairwise subsampling, the degree of clonotype sharing among donors was expected to be affected by sequencing depth. Clonotypes shared by all four sorted-subset donors showed higher generation probabilities than non-shared clonotypes.

Using the deep immunoSEQ assay, multiplex PCR amplified TCR CDR3 regions from genomic DNA. Extracted genomic DNA from each cell subset was spread evenly across all wells of several immunoSEQ 96-well plates, with each plate serving as a replicate. For sorted subsets, about 220 ng of genomic DNA, equivalent to some 33,000 T cell genomes, went into each replicate PCR. Purified libraries were quantified with a Qubit 3.0 fluorometer, sized on a Bioanalyzer 2100, and re-quantified with the KAPA Library Quantification kit. Each immunoSEQ 96-well plate was sequenced on its own single-read 150-cycle Illumina NextSeq 550 flow cell. Per the authors' processing: Because the immunoSEQ output held only junctional sequences and lacked quality scores, the filtering could not match the filtering applied to full-length reads. To assign V/J genes and CDR3, sequences were annotated against IMGT germline references using PyIR, a Python wrapper for IgBLAST v1.9. Reads were filtered out if the reads had weak V/J assignments (E-value above 1e-6), no CDR3, stop codons, out-of-frame junctions, or ambiguous translated residues. V3J clonotypes were defined as sequences sharing the same inferred V gene, J gene, and CDR3 amino acid sequence. To compute the percentage overlap between repertoires, the number of shared unique clonotypes was divided by the size of the smaller repertoire. Richness of each repertoire was evaluated using RTK rarefaction, the Chao1 estimator, and Recon v2.1 estimates of unobserved clonotypes. Generation probabilities for all TCRbeta clonotypes obtained by the gDNA method from a handful of donors were computed using OLGA. Held by TCRdb, this immuneACCESS table contains in-frame sequences only and omits some clones. Under half of the omission traces to an unresolved V gene where checked; the cause of the rest is unknown. V and J calls and clone size are copied from that table; D and trimming were computed from the DNA. The table for this sample lists roughly 2.2 million clones; 93% of them were counted only once. About 0.39% of the sample is held by the ten biggest clonotypes.

Regarding this clone: The antigen it binds to is not known. Base qualities were left out, and no much larger clone turns up one base away.

The donors were healthy, HIV-negative adults who had no recently reported acute infections or vaccinations. Only Caucasian adults living in Nashville, Tennessee, USA were represented among the donors. CD4+ T cells were enriched by magnetic negative selection; naive cells were then positively selected on CD45RA, and the negative fraction formed the memory subset. After blood collection by leukapheresis, PBMCs were isolated using Ficoll-Histopaque density gradient centrifugation and then cryopreserved in the vapor phase of liquid nitrogen. Purity and quantity of every magnetically sorted T cell population were checked by analytical flow cytometry. From each sorted fraction, genomic DNA was isolated and quantified by UV absorbance on a Nanodrop 2000c. The TCR originated in a man aged 18 to 29 in good health. Some clones in this sample may be carry-over from other donors' samples. The sequenced sample was naive CD4+ T cells from PBMCs. The cell subset or site label of this sample denotes: CD45RA+ positively selected.

CDR3 sequence: CASGLNRGTSLVLTF. The nucleotide sequence reads as follows: TGTGCCAGTGGGCTCAACAGAGGGACTAGTCTCGTCCTGACTTTC. The sequence links TRBV19 to TRBJ2-6, and TRBD2 matches 8 of the central bases. CDR1 is given as LNHDA and CDR2 as SQIVND, both from the germline V gene (reference sequence). The germline V and J ends show losses of 8 bases and 12 bases respectively, and no gene match explains 15 bases of the junction. There are 15 amino acids in the CDR3, from cysteine to phenylalanine inclusive. Only the CDR3 region is kept as DNA, spanning 45 bases read in frame from base 1.